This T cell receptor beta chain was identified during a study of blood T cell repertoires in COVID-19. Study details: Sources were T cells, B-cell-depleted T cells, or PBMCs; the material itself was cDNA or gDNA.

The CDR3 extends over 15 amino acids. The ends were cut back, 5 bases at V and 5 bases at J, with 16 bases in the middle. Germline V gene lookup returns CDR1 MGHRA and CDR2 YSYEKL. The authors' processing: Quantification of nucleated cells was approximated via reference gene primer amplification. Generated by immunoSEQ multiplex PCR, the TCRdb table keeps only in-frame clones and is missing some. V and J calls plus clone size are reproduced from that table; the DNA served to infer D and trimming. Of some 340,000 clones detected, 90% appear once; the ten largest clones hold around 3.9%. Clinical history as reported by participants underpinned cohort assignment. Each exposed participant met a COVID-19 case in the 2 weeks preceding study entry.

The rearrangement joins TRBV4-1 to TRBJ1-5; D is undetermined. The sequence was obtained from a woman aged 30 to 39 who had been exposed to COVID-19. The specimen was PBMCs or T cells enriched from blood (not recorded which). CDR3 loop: CASSLIGEVYQPQHF. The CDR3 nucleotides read TGCGCCAGCAGCTTAATCGGGGAGGTATATCAGCCCCAGCATTTT.